The rows below give T cell receptor beta chains drawn from one sample of a study of blood T cell repertoires in COVID-19. This table comes from immunoSEQ multiplex PCR, and its TCRdb copy is limited to in-frame clones, with some not included. The sample yields around 140,000 clones, under 90% seen once. The material sequenced was PBMCs or T cells enriched from blood (not recorded which). Every receptor here comes from a man in his forties with acute COVID-19. Each CDR3 is given with its conserved first and last residue. Fields, in order: D gene, J gene, clone size, V gene, CDR3 protein, CDR3 DNA. D genes are given only for firm matches. Some rows have no size entry. The others give once, few or many, or a class for an expanded clone.

>NA|TRBJ1-4|few|TRBV21-1
CASRPGQGCEKLFF
TGTGCCAGCAGACCGGGACAGGGGTGTGAAAAACTGTTTTTT
>NA|TRBJ2-5|NA|TRBV28
CASSSGQQETQYF
TGTGCCAGCAGTTCAGGACAGCAAGAGACCCAGTACTTC
>TRBD1|TRBJ2-7|once|TRBV7-9
CATRQGYEQYF
TGTGCCACGAGACAGGGATACGAGCAGTACTTC
>NA|TRBJ1-5|NA|TRBV2
CASSVATGSNQPQHF
TGTGCCAGCAGTGTTGCCACAGGCTCCAATCAGCCCCAGCATTTT
>NA|TRBJ2-3|NA|TRBV7-2
CASSAGGRTQYF
TGTGCCAGCAGCGCCGGGGGGCGAACGCAGTATTTT
>NA|TRBJ1-1|NA|TRBV12-3/TRBV12-4
CASSLTGEAFF
TGTGCCAGCAGCCTTACAGGGGAAGCTTTCTTT
>NA|TRBJ1-1|NA|TRBV5-1
CASSSLPVNTEAFF
TGCGCCAGCAGCTCCTTACCGGTGAACACTGAAGCTTTCTTT
>NA|TRBJ2-7|NA|TRBV7-2
CASSLALIYEQYF
TGTGCCAGCAGCTTAGCGTTAATATACGAGCAGTACTTC
>NA|TRBJ1-1|NA|TRBV7-9
CASSSQMDSFMNTEAFF
TGTGCCAGCAGCTCGCAGATGGACAGTTTTATGAACACTGAAGCTTTCTTT
>TRBD1|TRBJ2-3|NA|TRBV19
CASSIRGGVLDTQYF
TGTGCCAGTAGTATTCGAGGGGGCGTATTAGATACGCAGTATTTT
>TRBD1|TRBJ2-1|NA|TRBV27
CATKLGTGTNEQFF
TGTGCCACCAAGTTAGGGACAGGGACGAATGAGCAGTTCTTC
>NA|TRBJ2-7|NA|TRBV7-8
CASSLAESSYEQYF
TGTGCCAGCAGCTTAGCCGAGTCCTCCTACGAGCAGTACTTC
>TRBD2|TRBJ2-3|NA|TRBV19
CASSGGGTSRDTQYF
TGTGCCAGTAGTGGAGGGGGGACTAGTAGAGATACGCAGTATTTT
>TRBD1|TRBJ2-4|NA|TRBV6-5
CASSFGTGPAKNIQYF
TGTGCCAGCAGTTTCGGGACAGGCCCCGCCAAAAACATTCAGTACTTC
>NA|TRBJ2-3|once|TRBV19
CASSAGSTDTQYF
TGTGCCAGTAGTGCCGGTAGCACAGATACGCAGTATTTT
>NA|TRBJ1-1|NA|TRBV19
CASSIEYVLWGVEAFF
TGTGCCAGTAGTATAGAATATGTCCTGTGGGGAGTTGAAGCTTTCTTT
>NA|TRBJ2-3|NA|TRBV20-1
CSAEAADTQYF
TGCAGTGCCGAGGCGGCAGATACGCAGTATTTT
>NA|TRBJ1-1|NA|TRBV10-3
CAITVGGMNTEAFF
TGTGCCATCACCGTTGGGGGGATGAACACTGAAGCTTTCTTT
>NA|TRBJ1-1|NA|TRBV28
CASSLSGGGTEAFF
TGTGCCAGCAGTTTATCGGGGGGCGGGACTGAAGCTTTCTTT
>TRBD1|TRBJ1-5|NA|TRBV24-1
CATSGGTDQPQHF
TGTGCCACTTCGGGGGGGACAGACCAGCCCCAGCATTTT
>NA|TRBJ1-1|NA|TRBV19
CASSKSRINTEAFF
TGTGCCAGTAGTAAAAGCAGGATTAACACTGAAGCTTTCTTT
>NA|TRBJ1-3|NA|TRBV6-5
CAIELGVDGNTIYF
TGTGCCATCGAGTTAGGGGTGGACGGAAACACCATATATTTT
>NA|TRBJ1-5|NA|TRBV11-2
CASSLDQWGDQPQHF
TGTGCCAGCAGCTTAGATCAGTGGGGGGACCAGCCCCAGCATTTT
>TRBD1|TRBJ1-3|NA|TRBV18
CASSQGQGPFSGNTIYF
TGTGCCAGCTCACAGGGACAGGGGCCATTCTCTGGAAACACCATATATTTT
>TRBD2|TRBJ2-5|few|TRBV5-6
CASSLYSGLVETQYF
TGTGCCAGCAGCTTATATTCGGGACTAGTGGAGACCCAGTACTTC
>TRBD1|TRBJ1-6|NA|TRBV5-1
CASSSSRQGLATLHF
TGCGCCAGCAGCTCCTCCCGACAGGGTCTCGCGACCCTCCACTTT
>TRBD1|TRBJ1-6|NA|TRBV19
CASSMRQGGSPLHF
TGTGCCAGTAGTATGCGACAGGGCGGTTCACCCCTCCACTTT
>NA|TRBJ1-2|NA|TRBV25-1
CASSEKRDNPNYGYTF
TGTGCCAGCAGTGAGAAAAGGGACAACCCTAACTATGGCTACACCTTC
>TRBD1|TRBJ2-5|NA|TRBV24-1
CATSDPGQGRQETQYF
TGTGCCACCAGTGATCCGGGACAGGGGCGTCAAGAGACCCAGTACTTC
>TRBD2|TRBJ2-3|NA|TRBV10-2
CASQSGGADTQYF
TGCGCCAGTCAAAGCGGGGGGGCAGATACGCAGTATTTT
>NA|TRBJ2-3|NA|TRBV29-1
CSAFGASGDTQYF
TGCAGCGCTTTTGGTGCCAGTGGAGATACGCAGTATTTT
>TRBD2|TRBJ2-7|NA|TRBV7-9
CASSLSRRGDSYEQYF
TGTGCCAGCAGCTTAAGCAGGCGGGGGGATTCCTACGAGCAGTACTTC
>NA|TRBJ2-7|few|TRBV28
CASSSQGNIGMFSYEQYF
TGTGCCAGCAGTTCGCAGGGTAACATCGGTATGTTCTCCTACGAGCAGTACTTC
>TRBD1|TRBJ2-3|NA|TRBV5-1
CASSLDRGTDTQYF
TGCGCCAGCAGCTTGGACAGGGGAACAGATACGCAGTATTTT
>NA|TRBJ1-3|few|TRBV7-9
CASSPPTGSGGNTIYF
TGTGCCAGCAGCCCCCCAACAGGCTCCGGGGGAAACACCATATATTTT
>NA|TRBJ1-2|NA|TRBV2
CASRGDNHGYTF
TGTGCCAGCAGAGGGGACAATCACGGCTACACCTTC
>TRBD1|TRBJ2-7|NA|TRBV11-2
CASSKVGQGAKHEQYF
TGTGCCAGCAGCAAAGTGGGACAGGGGGCTAAACACGAGCAGTACTTC
>NA|TRBJ2-3|once|TRBV3-1/TRBV3-2
CASSQESSERAFPTDTQYF
TGTGCCAGCAGCCAAGAATCAAGTGAGAGGGCATTCCCCACAGATACGCAGTATTTT
>TRBD2|TRBJ2-1|NA|TRBV11-3
CASSFRAGEANEQFF
TGTGCCAGCAGCTTCCGAGCGGGAGAGGCAAATGAGCAGTTCTTC
>TRBD1|TRBJ2-1|few|TRBV7-9
CASSLADRAGRYNEQFF
TGTGCCAGCAGCTTAGCGGACAGGGCAGGGAGATACAATGAGCAGTTCTTC
>TRBD2|TRBJ2-3|NA|TRBV3-1/TRBV3-2
CASSPLAGATDTQYF
TGTGCCAGCAGCCCACTAGCGGGAGCCACAGATACGCAGTATTTT
>NA|TRBJ1-2|NA|TRBV3-1/TRBV3-2
CASSQESSYGYTF
TGTGCCAGCAGCCAAGAAAGTAGTTATGGCTACACCTTC
>NA|TRBJ1-1|NA|TRBV19
CASSIGTSWGGTEAFF
TGTGCCAGTAGTATAGGCACAAGTTGGGGGGGCACTGAAGCTTTCTTT
>NA|TRBJ1-2|NA|TRBV5-1
CASSLTQGNGYTF
TGCGCCAGCAGCTTGACACAGGGAAATGGCTACACCTTC
>NA|TRBJ2-2|NA|TRBV19
CASSPPPGELFF
TGTGCCAGTAGTCCCCCTCCCGGGGAGCTGTTTTTT
>TRBD1|TRBJ1-1|NA|TRBV29-1
CSVGDRQNTEAFF
TGCAGCGTGGGGGACAGACAGAACACTGAAGCTTTCTTT
>TRBD1|TRBJ2-1|NA|TRBV24-1
CATSDSQGSGSYNEQFF
TGTGCCACCAGTGATTCACAGGGGTCCGGCTCCTACAATGAGCAGTTCTTC
>TRBD2|TRBJ2-7|once|TRBV29-1
CSVEKASGSSYEQYF
TGCAGCGTTGAAAAGGCTAGCGGGAGCTCCTACGAGCAGTACTTC
>TRBD2|TRBJ2-7|NA|TRBV2
CASSEETSGRAYEQYF
TGTGCCAGCAGTGAAGAAACGAGCGGGAGGGCCTACGAGCAGTACTTC
>TRBD2|TRBJ2-2|NA|TRBV14
CASSPVAGEYTGELFF
TGTGCCAGCAGCCCTGTAGCGGGAGAGTACACCGGGGAGCTGTTTTTT
>TRBD2|TRBJ2-7|medium-sized|TRBV27
CASSLLLAGYEQYF
TGTGCCAGCAGTTTATTGCTAGCGGGATACGAGCAGTACTTC
>NA|TRBJ1-5|once|TRBV21-1
CASSTPTRHLNQPQHF
TGTGCCAGCAGCACCCCGACAAGGCACCTCAATCAGCCCCAGCATTTT
>NA|TRBJ2-7|many|TRBV27
CASSSGLAEQYF
TGTGCCAGCAGTTCGGGACTGGCGGAGCAGTACTTC
>NA|TRBJ1-2|NA|TRBV7-2
CASSLRQLYGYTF
TGTGCCAGCAGCTTACGACAGCTCTATGGCTACACCTTC
>TRBD1|TRBJ1-2|NA|TRBV6-6
CASSPGQTYGYTF
TGTGCCAGCAGTCCGGGACAGACCTATGGCTACACCTTC
>NA|TRBJ1-1|NA|TRBV3-1/TRBV3-2
CASSPPPGNTEAFF
TGTGCCAGCAGCCCCCCTCCAGGGAACACTGAAGCTTTCTTT
>NA|TRBJ2-1|once|TRBV29-1
CSVEQMGPEQFF
TGCAGCGTTGAACAAATGGGGCCAGAGCAGTTCTTC
>TRBD1|TRBJ1-2|NA|TRBV2
CASSPIQGAQGYTF
TGTGCCAGCAGTCCTATACAGGGGGCGCAGGGCTACACCTTC